The sequence of this TCR beta chain was determined in a study of blood T cell repertoires in COVID-19. At the level of the study: Sites in the United States, Italy and Spain provided acute and convalescent COVID-19 samples. T cells, B-cell-depleted T cells, or PBMCs provided the cDNA or gDNA that served as material.

Study processing details: Amplification from reference gene primers served as the basis for estimated nucleated cell counts. Data came from immunoSEQ multiplex PCR; TCRdb stores just in-frame clones and leaves some out. V and J calls and clone size are those listed in that table; D and trimming were worked out from the DNA. The sample includes approximately 61,000 clones, approximately 80% of them seen just once. Trimming removed 3 bases from V and 7 bases from J, with 15 bases in between. The germline V gene has CDR1 ENHRY and CDR2 SYGVKD. This CDR3 contains 15 residues. The origin of this receptor is a human donor in a cohort sampled during active COVID-19. The sample was peripheral blood. The gene calls are TRBV10-3 and TRBJ2-2, with D possibly being TRBD2 (6 bases). The CDR3 sequence is CAISDSSSEVGELFF. The CDR3 region has the DNA TGTGCCATCAGTGATTCCTCTAGCGAGGTCGGGGAGCTGTTTTTT.